The clone carrying this TCR beta chain was counted many times. The antigen remains undetermined. This specimen belongs to a study of T cell repertoires in cytomegalovirus infection. Study context: From public TCR beta signatures came an indication of both CMV infection and matching HLA type.

TCRdb reprocessed the reads with MiXCR, giving one entry per CDR3 protein. The table shows about 300,000 distinct CDR3 sequences, with roughly a tenth occurring only once. There are 15 residues in the CDR3. V lost 3 bases and J lost 1, with 12 bases in between. Germline V gene lookup returns CDR1 KGHSH and CDR2 LQKENI. Overall study findings and caveats: Summed frequency of public TCR beta families distinguished CMV carriers with the relevant HLA. Ex vivo, HLA-C-restricted CMV-specific TCR beta clonotypes prevailed over the rest of the response.

The rearrangement links TRBV18 to TRBJ1-1, with D possibly matching TRBD1 (6 bases). The source is a human donor in good health (CMV status not recorded). Some clones in this sample may be carry-over from other donors' samples. The specimen was PBMCs. The CDR3 spells CASSPLGGPNTEAFF. CDR3 in DNA: TGTGCCAGCTCACCTCTCGGGGGGCCGAACACTGAAGCTTTCTTT.